The rows below give T cell receptor beta chains drawn from one sample of a study of Tregs in tolerant kidney transplant recipients. Sequencing used immunoSEQ multiplex PCR; TCRdb keeps in-frame clones, though not all of them. The profile shows about 240,000 clones, about 80% of them singletons. Sequencing was carried out using CD4+ T cells from blood. The receptor set was obtained from a human donor in good health. Both conserved end residues are part of each CDR3. Only part of the rows carry a size: once, few, many, or a class if the clone is expanded.

NA | TRBJ1-2 | TRBV14 | 15 | CASSQDRIINYGYTF
NA | TRBJ1-1 | TRBV27 | 15 | CASTRGRTGTTEAFF
NA | TRBJ2-3 | TRBV7-3 | 15 | CASRYGGSSTDTQYF
NA | TRBJ1-3 | TRBV5-6 | 16 | CASSLWSTGSGNTIYF
NA | TRBJ2-7 | TRBV6-5 | 13 | CASSYSRGYEQYF
NA | TRBJ1-2 | TRBV2 | 13 | CASRVGQGDGYTF
NA | NA | TRBV25-1 | 15 | CASSEWEGALDEQYF
NA | TRBJ1-2 | TRBV4-1 | 14 | CASSQDGAYYGYTF
few | TRBJ1-1 | TRBV18 | 13 | CASSPDRSFEAFF
NA | TRBJ1-4 | TRBV6-5 | 14 | CASSQEKGNEKLFF
NA | TRBJ2-7 | TRBV5-1 | 14 | CASSFDRAIYEQYF
NA | TRBJ1-6 | TRBV10-3 | 15 | CAISQEKGGISPLHF
NA | TRBJ1-6 | TRBV5-1 | 13 | CASSLGRNSPLHF
NA | NA | TRBV12-5 | 12 | CASGLTRNEQYF
NA | TRBJ2-7 | TRBV6-6 | 12 | CASSHSAGEQYF
NA | TRBJ2-7 | TRBV4-2 | 14 | CASSPIGRNYEQYF
NA | TRBJ1-2 | TRBV14 | 16 | CASSHRRLGTGYGYTF
NA | TRBJ2-2 | TRBV18 | 13 | CASSTAVTGELFF
NA | TRBJ2-1 | TRBV7-3 | 15 | CASSLTGTDYNEQFF
NA | TRBJ1-1 | TRBV27 | 14 | CASSLIRGDTEAFF
NA | TRBJ1-5 | TRBV6-5 | 14 | CASSWSQANQPQHF
NA | TRBJ2-4 | TRBV19 | 16 | CASSIASSGGGNIQYF
NA | TRBJ2-7 | TRBV19 | 17 | CASSIDRWAGTRSEQYF
few | TRBJ2-7 | TRBV11-2 | 15 | CASSLQATISYEQYF
NA | TRBJ2-3 | TRBV30 | 17 | CAWRRAGSPVPTDTQYF
NA | TRBJ2-2 | TRBV7-8 | 15 | CASSTRLVGTGELFF
NA | TRBJ1-2 | TRBV6-5 | 14 | CASSSHGGRVGYTF
NA | TRBJ2-6 | TRBV4-2 | 20 | CASSQDGGLAGFSGANVLTF
NA | TRBJ1-5 | TRBV7-9 | 14 | CASSFGESNQPQHF
NA | TRBJ2-5 | TRBV7-2 | 16 | CASSLALAGGQETQYF
NA | TRBJ2-1 | TRBV5-1 | 16 | CASSLGGNRGYNEQFF
NA | TRBJ1-4 | TRBV4-1 | 16 | CASSPHAGGRGEKLFF
NA | TRBJ1-2 | TRBV4-1 | 17 | CASSQRQVLQGDYGYTF
once | TRBJ1-5 | TRBV19 | 16 | CASSIGMGARNQPQHF
NA | TRBJ2-7 | TRBV15 | 17 | CATSRERGGRRAYEQYF
NA | TRBJ2-7 | TRBV4-2 | 17 | CASSRGIAMSPPYEQYF
NA | TRBJ2-7 | TRBV27 | 14 | CASSPRDGAYEQYF
NA | TRBJ2-7 | TRBV11-2 | 14 | CASSLVGASYEQYF
few | TRBJ1-1 | TRBV6-4 | 14 | CASRGQGGGTEAFF
NA | TRBJ2-1 | TRBV6-5 | 13 | CASRTGEKDEQFF
NA | TRBJ2-1 | TRBV19 | 13 | CASKEGPGYEQFF
NA | TRBJ1-4 | TRBV11-2 | 15 | CASSFSTGLDEKLFF
NA | TRBJ2-7 | TRBV2 | 12 | CASSEFSYEQYF
NA | TRBJ2-2 | TRBV10-3 | 16 | CAISGGAGVDTGELFF
NA | TRBJ2-2 | TRBV10-2 | 14 | CASSDSGLAGELFF
NA | TRBJ1-3 | TRBV30 | 14 | CAWVRLGDGNTIYF
NA | TRBJ1-5 | TRBV6-5 | 12 | CASVRGNQPQHF
NA | TRBJ1-4 | TRBV29-1 | 15 | CSATTSGAGGEKLFF
NA | TRBJ2-1 | TRBV4-1 | 16 | CASSQAPGTSDNEQFF
NA | TRBJ1-1 | TRBV6-6 | 15 | CASSYAATGNTEAFF